The 27 T cell receptor beta chains in this list originate from one sample, sequenced in a study of blood T cell repertoires in COVID-19. The protocol was immunoSEQ multiplex PCR, while the TCRdb copy is restricted to in-frame clones and leaves out a portion. The table lists about 150,000 clones, approximately 78% of them singletons, with around 5.5% in the top ten. The sample taken for sequencing was PBMCs or T cells enriched from blood (not recorded which). The source of these receptors is a woman aged 45 to 65 who had recovered from COVID-19.

V and J are TRBV16 and TRBJ1-6; tentatively, D is TRBD1 (6 bases). V lost 0 bases, J lost 7 bases, and 10 bases lay in between. CDR1 is KGHSY and CDR2 is FQNENV in the germline V gene. The CDR3 loop spans 15 amino acids. The CDR3, as DNA: TGTGCCAGCAGCCAATCGAGGACAGAGAATTCACCCCTCCACTTT. Protein product: CASSQSRTENSPLHF.

The chain carries TRBV7-9 and TRBJ1-2; D gene ambiguous. Germline lookup yields CDR1 SEHNR and CDR2 FQNEAQ (reference sequence). Trimming shortened V by 8 bases and J by 3 bases, and 13 bases separated the two germline ends. The CDR3 spans 13 residues. CDR3: CASSNDGHYGYTF. DNA for the CDR3: TGTGCCAGCTCCAATGATGGGCACTATGGCTACACCTTC.

The chain joins TRBV5-1 to TRBJ1-6, with a possible D match to TRBD1 (6 bases). The CDR3 length is 19 residues. Germline CDR1 and CDR2: SGHRS and YFSETQ. V was clipped by 4 bases and J by 0 bases, with 20 bases between them. DNA of the CDR3: TGCGCCAGCAGCCCCGGGACACCCACAACCAGCTCCTATAATTCACCCCTCCACTTT. Its protein product is CASSPGTPTTSSYNSPLHF.

J is TRBJ2-1 and V is TRBV24-1, with TRBD1 matching 11 bases. The CDR3 has 14 residues. V lost 9 bases and J lost 4; bases outside the gene matches: 4. The germline V gene encodes CDR1 KGHDR and CDR2 SFDVKD. DNA for the CDR3: TGTGCCACCCAGGACAGGGGGCTGTACAATGAGCAGTTCTTC. Protein: CATQDRGLYNEQFF.

The chain couples TRBV15 to TRBJ2-1, with 9 bases aligning to TRBD2. The CDR3 has 17 residues. The junction had 12 bases not matched to a gene; V was cut back by 0 bases and J by 9 bases. The V gene's germline CDR1 is LNHNV and CDR2 YYDKDF (reference sequence). The CDR3 here is CATSRDLGSGGYGEQFF. The CDR3 DNA is TGTGCCACCAGCAGAGATCTCGGTAGCGGGGGATACGGTGAGCAGTTCTTC.

Of note for this clone: Other DNA variants within this sample encode the same CDR3. The chain couples TRBV28 to TRBJ1-2; D not resolved. The germline V and J ends were trimmed by 5 bases and 8 bases, with 15 bases remaining between them. The CDR3 runs to 13 residues. Germline lookup yields CDR1 MDHEN and CDR2 SYDVKM. The CDR3 region is CASSLHLGGGYTF. In nucleotides, the CDR3 is TGTGCCAGCAGTCTGCACCTAGGAGGCGGCTACACCTTC.

The chain employs TRBV3-1 (or the pseudogene TRBV3-2) and TRBJ1-2; maybe TRBD1 (5 bases). The germline gives CDR1 LGHDT, CDR2 YNNKEL (reference sequence). Trimming stripped 5 bases from V and 1 base from J, with 11 bases between. This CDR3 is 14 amino acids long. CDR3 residues: CASSSPGGNYGYTF. Here the CDR3 DNA reads TGTGCCAGCAGCTCACCCGGGGGTAACTATGGCTACACCTTC.

V and J are TRBV2 and TRBJ2-1; 9 bases are shared with TRBD2. The CDR3 sequence is 14 residues long. Germline V lookup: CDR1 SNHLY, CDR2 FYNNEI. V shed 9 bases, J shed 6 bases, and the junction held 9 bases outside the gene matches. The CDR3 nucleotides read TGTGCCAGGGTCAGGCGGGGGGGCCGCAATGAGCAGTTCTTC. It codes for CARVRRGGRNEQFF.

The rearrangement links TRBV6-4 to TRBJ2-7; 8 positions agree with TRBD2. There are 14 residues in the CDR3. Germline CDR1 is MRHNA and CDR2 is SNTAGT. V lost 7 bases and J lost 2; bases outside the gene matches: 7. CDR3 protein: CASTGGVDTYEQYV. DNA of the CDR3: TGTGCCAGCACCGGGGGGGTAGACACCTACGAGCAGTACGTC.

This rearrangement joins TRBV4-1 to TRBJ1-1, with 10 bases matching TRBD1. The CDR3 runs to 18 residues. Per germline, CDR1 MGHRA and CDR2 YSYEKL. V lost 1 base to trimming and J lost 0 bases; unmatched junction nucleotides: 8. The CDR3 spells CASSQGRDRGGMNTEAFF. In DNA form, the CDR3 reads TGCGCCAGCAGCCAAGGCCGGGACAGGGGAGGGATGAACACTGAAGCTTTCTTT.

The V gene is TRBV28, the J gene TRBJ1-2; 8 positions match TRBD1. The junction had 6 bases not matched to a gene; V was cut back by 2 bases and J by 4 bases. The CDR3 extends over 15 amino acids. From germline, CDR1 is MDHEN and CDR2 SYDVKM. CDR3 region: CASSLRSGGTYGYTF. CDR3 nucleotides: TGTGCCAGCAGTTTACGATCAGGGGGCACCTATGGCTACACCTTC.

The chain is built from TRBV7-2 and TRBJ2-1, with TRBD2 matching over 7 bases. The CDR3 runs to 15 residues. Germline V gene data show CDR1 as SGHTA and CDR2 as FQGNSA. V was clipped by 1 base and J by 5 bases; unmatched bases: 5. The CDR3 region is CASSLGGGVNNEQFF. In nucleotides, the CDR3 is TGTGCCAGCAGCTTAGGGGGGGGAGTGAACAATGAGCAGTTCTTC.

The chain has TRBV19 and TRBJ1-2, with a tentative D call TRBD1 (6 bases). Germline CDR1 LNHDA, CDR2 SQIVND (reference sequence). The V gene lost 1 base and the J gene lost 4 bases, with 13 bases spanning the gap. The CDR3 is made up of 15 amino acids. CDR3 loop: CASSIGQVASYGYTF. DNA for the CDR3: TGTGCCAGTAGTATAGGACAGGTTGCCTCCTATGGCTACACCTTC.

The chain carries TRBV27 and TRBJ1-1; a weak D match, TRBD1 (6 bases). This CDR3 region has 14 residues. Trimming took 4 bases from V and 3 from J, leaving 12 bases between them. Germline V gene data show CDR1 as MNHEY and CDR2 as SMNVEV (reference sequence). The chain's CDR3 is CASSSLGGHTEAFF. CDR3 DNA sequence: TGTGCCAGCAGTTCCCTAGGGGGACACACTGAAGCTTTCTTT.

This chain joins TRBV29-1 and TRBJ1-5, with 7 bases aligning to TRBD1. Per germline, CDR1 SQVTM and CDR2 ANQGSEA. The CDR3 has 14 amino acids. V lost 5 bases to trimming and J lost 2 bases; unmatched junction nucleotides: 6. The DNA of the CDR3 is TGCAGCGTTCGAGGGGGCTCCGGCAATCAGCCCCAGCATTTT. This codes for CSVRGGSGNQPQHF.

The rearrangement links TRBV10-3 to TRBJ1-2; 8 bases line up with TRBD1. Germline V gives CDR1 ENHRY, CDR2 SYGVKD. The CDR3 is made up of 14 amino acids. Trimming took 3 bases from V and 2 from J; bases not matched to a gene: 2. CDR3 nucleotides: TGTGCCATCAGTGATGCAGGGGGCAACTATGGCTACACCTTC. This translates into CAISDAGGNYGYTF.

This clone was recorded only once. The chain links TRBV5-1 to TRBJ2-1; possible D gene TRBD2, 6 bases. Trimming shortened V by 1 base and J by 12 bases, and 11 bases separated the two germline ends. The CDR3 is 12 amino acids. Germline values: CDR1 SGHRS, CDR2 YFSETQ. The CDR3 is CASSLLGEAQFF. Written as DNA, the CDR3 is TGCGCCAGCAGCTTGTTGGGGGAGGCGCAGTTCTTC.

The chain has TRBV3-1 (or the pseudogene TRBV3-2) and TRBJ1-4, with TRBD1 matching over 7 bases. V dropped 3 bases and J dropped 0; count of bases not matched to a gene: 7. The CDR3 loop spans 17 amino acids. Germline loops: CDR1 LGHDT, CDR2 YNNKEL (reference sequence). As DNA, the CDR3 is TGTGCCAGCAGCCATACACAGGGGTGGTCAACTAATGAAAAACTGTTTTTT. This translates into CASSHTQGWSTNEKLFF.

V and J are TRBV7-2 and TRBJ2-4, with D possibly being TRBD1 (6 bases). The CDR3 has 15 residues. V was trimmed by 4 bases and J by 5 bases, leaving 15 bases between them. The germline gives CDR1 SGHTA, CDR2 FQGNSA. CDR3 sequence reads: CASSSPPEGENIQYF. CDR3 DNA: TGTGCCAGCAGCTCCCCCCCAGAGGGGGAAAACATTCAGTACTTC. The full variable domain, rest sourced from reference TRBV7-2 and TRBJ2-4, is GAGVSQSPSNKVTEKGKDVELRCDPISGHTALYWYRQSLGQGLEFLIYFQGNSAPDKSGLPSDRFSAERTGGSVSTLTIQRTQQEDSAVYLCASSSPPEGENIQYFGAGTRLSVL.

V gene TRBV6-4 combines with J gene TRBJ2-2; D is ambiguous. Germline CDR1 MRHNA, CDR2 SNTAGT. V lost 0 bases to trimming and J lost 6 bases, with 8 bases between them. The CDR3 extends over 14 amino acids. Written as DNA, the CDR3 is TGTGCCAGCAGTGACTCCGCAGAATCCGGGGAGCTGTTTTTT. This translates into CASSDSAESGELFF.

This clone was counted once. This chain's CDR3 is CASSFGVYEQYF. CDR3 bases: TGTGCCAGCAGTTTTGGAGTCTACGAGCAGTACTTC. This chain links TRBV28 with TRBJ2-7; D is undetermined. From germline, CDR1 is MDHEN and CDR2 SYDVKM. The CDR3 consists of 12 residues. Trimming shortened V by 3 bases and J by 3 bases, and 6 bases separated the two germline ends.

The gene calls are TRBV29-1 and TRBJ2-1, with 14 positions matching TRBD2. The ends lost 6 bases at V and 1 base at J; junction bases unmatched: 8. The CDR3 spans 17 residues. Germline lookup yields CDR1 SQVTM and CDR2 ANQGSEA. The CDR3 coding sequence is TGCAGCGTGGACGGGACTAGCGGGGGCTCTTCCTACAATGAGCAGTTCTTC. Protein sequence: CSVDGTSGGSSYNEQFF.

In DNA, the CDR3 is TGTGCCAGCAGCTTAGGGTGGCCTAATTCACCCCTCCACTTT. Amino acids: CASSLGWPNSPLHF. The J gene is TRBJ1-6, the V gene TRBV7-8; D gene ambiguous. V lost 1 base to trimming and J lost 6 bases, with 7 bases between them. The CDR3 consists of 14 residues. The germline gives CDR1 SGHVS, CDR2 FQNEAQ. Full variable domain (outside the CDR3, taken from reference TRBV7-8 and TRBJ1-6): GAGVSQSPRYKVAKRGQDVALRCDPISGHVSLFWYQQALGQGPEFLTYFQNEAQLDKSGLPSDRFFAERPEGSVSTLKIQRTQQEDSAVYLCASSLGWPNSPLHFGNGTRLTVT.

The chain combines TRBV7-6 with TRBJ2-7; 15 bases are a match to TRBD2. Looked up from germline, CDR1 is SGHVS and CDR2 is FNYEAQ. Losses at the gene ends were 5 bases for V and 3 bases for J; bases not matched to a gene: 8. The CDR3 extends over 17 amino acids. The CDR3: CASSPRTSGGAFYEQYF. DNA for the CDR3: TGTGCCAGCAGCCCGAGGACTAGCGGGGGGGCTTTCTACGAGCAGTACTTC.

This chain links TRBV28 with TRBJ1-2; D gene unclear. Germline V gives CDR1 MDHEN, CDR2 SYDVKM. Trimming took 3 bases from V and 5 from J, leaving 7 bases between them. The CDR3 sequence is 12 residues long. The CDR3, as DNA: TGTGCCAGCAGTTTGCGTGTTTATGGCTACACCTTC. This gives the protein CASSLRVYGYTF.

The chain uses TRBV10-1 and TRBJ2-5; 9 bases agree with TRBD1. V was clipped by 7 bases and J by 4 bases; unmatched bases: 1. The CDR3 contains 12 residues. Germline V gene lookup returns CDR1 WNHNN and CDR2 SYGVQD (reference sequence). The CDR3 DNA is TGCGCCAGCAAGGGACAGGGAGAGACCCAGTACTTC. Its translation is CASKGQGETQYF.

The J gene is TRBJ2-5, the V gene TRBV6-5; 8 bases agree with TRBD1. The CDR3 contains 16 residues. V lost 2 bases to trimming and J lost 5 bases; unmatched junction nucleotides: 10. Germline CDR1 is MNHEY and CDR2 is SVGAGI. CDR3 protein: CASSYGGTGGRETQYF. The CDR3 DNA reads TGTGCCAGCAGTTACGGTGGAACAGGGGGACGGGAGACCCAGTACTTC.